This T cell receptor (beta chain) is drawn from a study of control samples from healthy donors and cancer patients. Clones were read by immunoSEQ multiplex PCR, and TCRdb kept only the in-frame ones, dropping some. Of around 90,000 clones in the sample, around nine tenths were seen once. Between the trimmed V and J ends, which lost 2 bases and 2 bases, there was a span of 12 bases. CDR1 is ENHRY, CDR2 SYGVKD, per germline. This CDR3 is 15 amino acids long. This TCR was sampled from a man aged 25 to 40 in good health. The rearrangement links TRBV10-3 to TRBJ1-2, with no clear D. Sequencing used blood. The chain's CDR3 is CAISETNYLNYGYTF. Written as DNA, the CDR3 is TGTGCCATCAGTGAGACCAACTACTTAAACTATGGCTACACCTTC.